One sample yielded the 15 T cell receptor beta chains listed below, sequenced in a study of T cell changes during pregnancy in multiple sclerosis. Sequenced by immunoSEQ multiplex PCR; TCRdb stores in-frame clones only, minus some. This table has about 110,000 clones, roughly 90% appearing once. Sequencing was performed on peripheral blood, taken after pregnancy. All receptors come from a female donor with multiple sclerosis, enrolled in a pregnancy study.

The chain carries TRBV18 and TRBJ1-2, with D uncertain. Germline CDR1 reads KGHSH; CDR2 reads LQKENI. CDR3 size: 15 residues. Trimming pared 3 bases from V and 0 bases from J, leaving 11 bases between. Here the CDR3 reads CASSPPPSTNYGYTF. DNA for the CDR3: TGTGCCAGCTCACCCCCCCCATCTACTAACTATGGCTACACCTTC.

The gene calls are TRBV5-4 and TRBJ2-7, with 8 bases matching TRBD2. V lost 0 bases, J lost 4 bases, and 6 bases stayed unmatched. The CDR3 sequence is 15 residues long. Germline values: CDR1 SGHNT, CDR2 YYREEE (reference sequence). The CDR3 here is CASSLELADDYEQYF. CDR3 in DNA: TGTGCCAGCAGCTTGGAACTAGCGGACGATTACGAGCAGTACTTC. The whole variable domain, remainder taken from reference TRBV5-4 and TRBJ2-7, is ETGVTQSPTHLIKTRGQQVTLRCSSQSGHNTVSWYQQALGQGPQFIFQYYREEENGRGNFPPRFSGLQFPNYSSELNVNALELDDSALYLCASSLELADDYEQYFGPGTRLTVT.

As to this clone: Other DNA sequences in this specimen translate into the identical CDR3. V usage is TRBV19 and J usage is TRBJ1-1; D possibly corresponds to TRBD1 (5 bases). The V gene's germline CDR1 is LNHDA and CDR2 SQIVND (reference sequence). The germline V and J ends were trimmed by 4 bases and 1 base, with 7 bases remaining between them. CDR3 length: 13 amino acids. The chain's CDR3 is CASSKGQNTEAFF. CDR3 nucleotides: TGTGCCAGTAGTAAGGGGCAGAACACTGAAGCTTTCTTT.

The rearrangement joins TRBV5-5 to TRBJ2-7, with D perhaps matching TRBD2 (6 bases). The CDR3 consists of 16 residues. V was pared by 4 bases and J by 4 bases, with 21 bases between. Germline V gene lookup returns CDR1 SGHKS and CDR2 YYEKEE (reference sequence). The CDR3 DNA sequence: TGTGCCAGCAGCACAGACCTCTCCGGGGGAGGTTACGAGCAGTACTTC. As protein: CASSTDLSGGGYEQYF.

This chain connects TRBV13 to TRBJ1-2; TRBD1 agrees at 8 bases. V lost 4 bases to trimming and J lost 6 bases; unmatched junction nucleotides: 4. CDR1 is PRHDT and CDR2 is FYEKMQ in the germline V gene (reference sequence). The length of the CDR3 is 13 residues. In nucleotides, the CDR3 is TGTGCCAGCAGCTCGGACAGGGCCCATGGCTACACCTTC. This gives the protein CASSSDRAHGYTF. The complete variable domain, with remaining parts taken from reference TRBV13 and TRBJ1-2, reads AAGVIQSPRHLIKEKRETATLKCYPIPRHDTVYWYQQGPGQDPQFLISFYEKMQSDKGSIPDRFSAQQFSDYHSELNMSSLELGDSALYFCASSSDRAHGYTFGSGTRLTVV.

The CDR3 reads CASSQGGGREKLFF. The CDR3 nucleotides are TGTGCCAGCAGCCAAGGGGGAGGGAGGGAAAAACTGTTTTTT. This chain uses TRBV14 with TRBJ1-4; no reliable D call. This CDR3 has 14 amino acids. CDR1 SGHDN and CDR2 FVKESK come from the germline V gene. V gave up 1 base and J gave up 8 bases, with 11 bases separating them.

V and J are TRBV5-1 and TRBJ2-5; 8 nucleotides line up with TRBD1. Germline loops: CDR1 SGHRS, CDR2 YFSETQ. CDR3 size: 13 residues. V shed 4 bases and J 5 bases; nucleotides not matched to a gene: 4. The CDR3 loop is CASSPGGWETQYF. The CDR3 DNA reads TGCGCCAGCAGCCCAGGGGGCTGGGAGACCCAGTACTTC.

The rearrangement joins TRBV7-2 to TRBJ2-3; 9 bases map to TRBD2. The trim removed 9 bases at V and 2 bases at J, leaving 6 bases unmatched. Germline CDR1 is SGHTA and CDR2 is FQGNSA. This CDR3 is 14 amino acids long. In nucleotides, the CDR3 is TGTGCCAGTACCCTAGCGGGGAACACAGATACGCAGTATTTT. This sequence encodes CASTLAGNTDTQYF.

V and J are TRBV7-2 and TRBJ1-2; 8 positions agree with TRBD1. The CDR3 sequence is 13 residues long. The ends lost 1 base at V and 8 bases at J; junction bases unmatched: 3. The V gene's germline CDR1 is SGHTA and CDR2 FQGNSA. CDR3 protein: CASSLGRGLGYTF. As DNA, the CDR3 is TGTGCCAGCAGCTTAGGCAGGGGGCTCGGCTACACCTTC.

This chain joins TRBV7-9 and TRBJ1-4; 7 bases map to TRBD1. CDR3 length: 14 residues. Germline V gene lookup returns CDR1 SEHNR and CDR2 FQNEAQ (reference sequence). J gave up 8 bases and V 5 bases, and 8 bases lay outside the gene matches. The CDR3 nucleotides read TGTGCCAGCAGCCTCGGGACAGAACGGGAAAAACTGTTTTTT. This sequence encodes CASSLGTEREKLFF.

The chain is built from TRBV10-1 and TRBJ1-1, with D hard to call. V shed 8 bases and J shed 0 bases, with 22 bases lying between them. CDR1 WNHNN and CDR2 SYGVQD come from the germline V gene (reference sequence). The CDR3 has 17 amino acids. This CDR3 reads CASRSPGDNKMNTEAFF. CDR3 coding DNA: TGCGCCAGCCGGAGTCCGGGAGACAACAAGATGAACACTGAAGCTTTCTTT.

The chain employs TRBV19 and TRBJ1-5, with 7 bases matching TRBD1. CDR3 length: 14 residues. CDR1 and CDR2 from the germline V gene are LNHDA and SQIVND (reference sequence). V dropped 7 bases and J dropped 1; count of bases not matched to a gene: 4. The CDR3 DNA follows: TGTGCCAGTACGACAGGGTTCAGCAATCAGCCCCAGCATTTT. This sequence encodes CASTTGFSNQPQHF.

The chain couples TRBV9 to TRBJ2-3; maybe TRBD2 (5 bases). Germline V gene sequence: CDR1 SGDLS, CDR2 YYNGEE. The V gene lost 2 bases and the J gene lost 6 bases, with 10 bases spanning the gap. This CDR3 region has 13 residues. CDR3 nucleotides: TGTGCCAGCAGCGTCCCTCCGGGGGATACGCAGTATTTT. This gives the protein CASSVPPGDTQYF.

This rearrangement joins TRBV9 to TRBJ2-2, with D perhaps matching TRBD1 (6 bases). From germline, CDR1 is SGDLS and CDR2 YYNGEE. The CDR3 runs to 15 residues. Trimming pared 0 bases from V and 4 bases from J, leaving 10 bases between. CDR3 in DNA: TGTGCCAGCAGCGTAGTTTGGGGGCTCACCGGGGAGCTGTTTTTT. It yields the protein CASSVVWGLTGELFF.

The chain links TRBV15 to TRBJ2-5; maybe TRBD1 (5 bases). Germline V lookup: CDR1 LNHNV, CDR2 YYDKDF (reference sequence). The CDR3 contains 18 residues. V was clipped by 0 bases and J by 1 base, with 18 bases between them. DNA of the CDR3: TGTGCCACCAGCAGAGATCGGATTCCCAGGGCCCCCCAAGAGACCCAGTACTTC. It codes for CATSRDRIPRAPQETQYF.